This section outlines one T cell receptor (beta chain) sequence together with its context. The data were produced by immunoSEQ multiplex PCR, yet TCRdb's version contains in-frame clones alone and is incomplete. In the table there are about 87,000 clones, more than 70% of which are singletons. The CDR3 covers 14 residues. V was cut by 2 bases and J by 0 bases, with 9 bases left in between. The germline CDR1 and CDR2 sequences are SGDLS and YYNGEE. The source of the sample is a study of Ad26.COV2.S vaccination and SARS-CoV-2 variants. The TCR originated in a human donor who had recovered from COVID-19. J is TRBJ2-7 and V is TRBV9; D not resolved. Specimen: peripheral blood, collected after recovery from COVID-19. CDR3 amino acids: CASSVYPTSYEQYF. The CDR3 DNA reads TGTGCCAGCAGCGTCTACCCCACCTCCTACGAGCAGTACTTC.